This paragraph reports one TCR beta chain. This entry belongs to a study of blood T cell repertoires in COVID-19. Study details: Whether acute or convalescent, the COVID-19 samples came from the United States, Italy and Spain.

Per germline, CDR1 SGHRS and CDR2 YFSETQ. Trimming stripped 4 bases from V and 5 bases from J, with 12 bases between. The CDR3 has 14 residues. Participants reported their clinical history, and cohort assignment relied on those reports. Original processing methods: Counts of nucleated cells, estimated from reference gene primer amplification, were obtained. Clones were read by immunoSEQ multiplex PCR, and TCRdb kept only the in-frame ones, dropping some. V and J calls and clone size are those listed in that table; D and trimming were worked out from the DNA. The table shows approximately 490,000 clones, with more than 85% occurring only once.

The TCR comes from a woman aged 55-70 years who had recovered from COVID-19. The specimen sequenced was PBMCs or T cells enriched from blood (not recorded which). This rearrangement joins TRBV5-1 to TRBJ1-4, with unresolved D. The CDR3 DNA is TGCGCCAGCAGCCCAGGAGGCGGCAATGAAAAACTGTTTTTT. Its protein is CASSPGGGNEKLFF.